The 27 T cell receptor beta chains below were found in one sample sequenced in a study of cytomegalovirus exposure and HLA in healthy donors. PCR used 60 Vbeta primers and 13 Jbeta primers. Produced via immunoSEQ multiplex PCR; TCRdb's table is partial and in-frame only. There are some 170,000 clones in the sample; 60% to 80% occur only once, and 1.2% to 1.5% lies in the top ten. The specimen sequenced was PBMCs. The receptors here all came from a man in his 60s in good health and CMV-seronegative.

The CDR3 loop is CASSLTGAPELETQYF. CDR3 sequence (DNA): TGCGCCAGCAGCTTGACAGGGGCGCCCGAGCTGGAGACCCAGTACTTC. The rearrangement uses TRBV5-1 and TRBJ2-5; 7 positions match TRBD1. V trimming: 1 base; J trimming: 5 bases; junction bases outside the gene matches: 11. The CDR3 extends over 16 amino acids. Germline values: CDR1 SGHRS, CDR2 YFSETQ.

This sequence joins TRBV19 and TRBJ2-5, with D possibly TRBD1 on 6 matching bases. Per the germline V gene, CDR1 is LNHDA and CDR2 is SQIVND (reference sequence). There are 14 residues in the CDR3. V lost 5 bases and J lost 3, with 13 bases in between. DNA for the CDR3: TGTGCCAGTAGTCTCATACAGGGAGAAGAGACCCAGTACTTC. Translation: CASSLIQGEETQYF.

The chain links TRBV19 to TRBJ2-3; 12 bases line up with TRBD2. With 1 base clipped from V and 4 bases from J, the junction kept 0 bases outside the gene matches. Germline V gene sequence: CDR1 LNHDA, CDR2 SQIVND (reference sequence). This CDR3 comprises 15 residues. The CDR3 protein is CASSIGLAGADTQYF. CDR3 DNA: TGTGCCAGTAGTATAGGACTAGCGGGAGCAGATACGCAGTATTTT.

V usage is TRBV5-1 and J usage is TRBJ1-4, with D possibly matching TRBD1 (6 bases). The germline CDR1 and CDR2 sequences are SGHRS and YFSETQ. CDR3 length equals 15 residues. V gave up 0 bases and J gave up 13 bases, with 19 bases separating them. The CDR3 DNA reads as TGCGCCAGCAGCTTGGGAGGCAGCAGGGGAGAATTACTGTTTTTT. Translation gives CASSLGGSRGELLFF. The full variable domain, in which reference TRBV5-1 and TRBJ1-4 provide the parts outside the CDR3, is KAGVTQTPRYLIKTRGQQVTLSCSPISGHRSVSWYQQTPGQGLQFLFEYFSETQRNKGNFPGRFSGRQFSNSRSEMNVSTLELGDSALYLCASSLGGSRGELLFFGSGTQLSVL.

This clone was picked up one time. The chain links TRBV4-3 to TRBJ2-1, with D possibly being TRBD2 (6 bases). Germline CDR1 LGHNA, CDR2 YSLEER. Trimming pared 2 bases from V and 2 bases from J, leaving 13 bases between. This CDR3 is 16 amino acids long. Here the CDR3 DNA reads TGCGCCAGCAGCCAAAGATGGGGGGAGGCCTACAATGAGCAGTTCTTC. Its protein product is CASSQRWGEAYNEQFF.

V and J are TRBV13 and TRBJ1-4; TRBD1 agrees at 8 bases. V was pared by 5 bases and J by 0 bases, with 11 bases of the junction left unmatched. This CDR3 has 18 residues. Germline V gene sequence: CDR1 PRHDT, CDR2 FYEKMQ (reference sequence). CDR3 coding DNA: TGTGCCAGCAGCCCACTAGGGACAGGTTCTGCAACTAATGAAAAACTGTTTTTT. Translated, it gives CASSPLGTGSATNEKLFF. The whole variable domain, remainder taken from reference TRBV13 and TRBJ1-4, is AAGVIQSPRHLIKEKRETATLKCYPIPRHDTVYWYQQGPGQDPQFLISFYEKMQSDKGSIPDRFSAQQFSDYHSELNMSSLELGDSALYFCASSPLGTGSATNEKLFFGSGTQLSVL.

CDR3 nucleotide sequence: TGTGCCAGCAGTTTGCGGAGGGGGACAGTCGAGAACACTGAAGCTTTCTTT. Translation: CASSLRRGTVENTEAFF. The chain uses TRBV27 and TRBJ1-1, with 7 bases that match TRBD1. Trimming removed 3 bases from V and 1 base from J; junction bases left unmatched: 11. CDR1 is MNHEY and CDR2 is SMNVEV in the germline V gene (reference sequence). CDR3 length: 17 amino acids.

The rearrangement links TRBV18 to TRBJ2-3, with D maybe TRBD2 (7 bases). Trimming removed 3 bases from V and 1 base from J, with 14 bases in between. The germline CDR1 and CDR2 sequences are KGHSH and LQKENI. CDR3 size: 16 residues. DNA of the CDR3: TGTGCCAGCTCACCGGCTCGGGGGGCGGGCACAGATACGCAGTATTTT. Translated, it gives CASSPARGAGTDTQYF. The full variable domain, in which reference TRBV18 and TRBJ2-3 provide the parts outside the CDR3, is NAGVMQNPRHLVRRRGQEARLRCSPMKGHSHVYWYRQLPEEGLKFMVYLQKENIIDESGMPKERFSAEFPKEGPSILRIQQVVRGDSAAYFCASSPARGAGTDTQYFGPGTRLTVL.

The CDR3 here is CASSSGEGSYGYTF. DNA of the CDR3: TGTGCCAGCAGCTCCGGAGAAGGGAGCTATGGCTACACCTTC. This rearrangement joins TRBV5-6 to TRBJ1-2; D remains unclear. The germline V gene has CDR1 SGHDT and CDR2 YYEEEE. The V and J ends lost 3 bases and 4 bases respectively, with 13 bases between them. The CDR3 has 14 residues.

In its sample, this clone was seen once. The V and J genes are TRBV9 and TRBJ2-7; tentative D call: TRBD1 (5 bases). This CDR3 has 14 amino acids. Germline V lookup: CDR1 SGDLS, CDR2 YYNGEE. Trimming cost V 0 bases and J 1 base, with 8 bases left between them. The CDR3 loop reads CASSVATASYEQYF. In DNA form, the CDR3 reads TGTGCCAGCAGCGTAGCGACAGCGTCCTACGAGCAGTACTTC.

This clone was seen a few times. The genes are TRBV19 and TRBJ2-5; 9 positions agree with TRBD2. CDR1 is LNHDA and CDR2 is SQIVND in the germline V gene (reference sequence). The V and J ends lost 9 bases and 1 base, in that order; junction bases with no gene match: 3. This CDR3 has 13 residues. CDR3 nucleotides: TGTGCCAGCTCGACTAGCGGCCAAGAGACCCAGTACTTC. It encodes CASSTSGQETQYF. The variable domain in full, completed from reference TRBV19 and TRBJ2-5, reads DGGITQSPKYLFRKEGQNVTLSCEQNLNHDAMYWYRQDPGQGLRLIYYSQIVNDFQKGDIAEGYSVSREKKESFPLTVTSAQKNPTAFYLCASSTSGQETQYFGPGTRLLVL.

This sequence joins TRBV29-1 and TRBJ2-7; 11 nucleotides match TRBD1. Germline CDR1 reads SQVTM; CDR2 reads ANQGSEA. Trimming cost V 2 bases and J 5 bases; bases outside gene matches: 5. The CDR3 covers 14 residues. CDR3 in amino acids: CSVELAGQGDEQYF. DNA of the CDR3: TGCAGCGTTGAACTGGCGGGACAGGGGGACGAGCAGTACTTC.

This clone was seen a handful of times. The V and J genes are TRBV30 and TRBJ2-6; D possibly corresponds to TRBD2 (5 bases). The germline V gene has CDR1 GTSNPN and CDR2 SVGIG (reference sequence). Trimming removed 3 bases at V and 0 bases at J, with 15 bases between. CDR3 length equals 17 residues. This CDR3 reads CAWRREVLLSGANVLTF. The CDR3 DNA reads as TGTGCCTGGAGACGGGAAGTTCTCCTCTCTGGGGCCAACGTCCTGACTTTC.

The gene calls are TRBV27 and TRBJ1-5; D ambiguous. The V end lost 3 bases, the J end lost 4 bases, and 7 bases lay between the germline ends. Germline CDR1 MNHEY, CDR2 SMNVEV (reference sequence). The CDR3 sequence is 13 residues long. The CDR3 coding sequence is TGTGCCAGCAGTTTGTTTCTTAATCAGCCCCAGCATTTT. This sequence encodes CASSLFLNQPQHF.

This chain connects TRBV14 to TRBJ2-1, with a possible D match to TRBD2 (5 bases). V lost 0 bases to trimming and J lost 4 bases, with 16 bases between them. The germline CDR1 and CDR2 sequences are SGHDN and FVKESK. The CDR3 spans 17 residues. CDR3 sequence (DNA): TGTGCCAGCAGCCAAGAAATCCCTAGCCTGTCATACAATGAGCAGTTCTTC. It encodes CASSQEIPSLSYNEQFF.

The CDR3 reads CASSPSFLNFSGNTIYF. CDR3 sequence (DNA): TGTGCCAGCAGCCCGAGCTTTCTGAATTTCTCTGGAAACACCATATATTTT. This sequence joins TRBV7-9 and TRBJ1-3; D ambiguous. CDR1 and CDR2 from the germline V gene are SEHNR and FQNEAQ (reference sequence). Trimming left V 5 bases short and J 0 bases short, with 17 bases between. The CDR3 contains 17 residues.

This chain joins TRBV6-5 and TRBJ2-2, with TRBD1 as a possible D gene (5 bases). Germline CDR1 and CDR2: MNHEY and SVGAGI. Trimming cost V 7 bases and J 1 base, with 10 bases left between them. The CDR3 runs to 14 residues. CDR3 sequence: CASKGSRNTGELFF. The CDR3 nucleotides read TGTGCCAGCAAGGGGTCGAGGAACACCGGGGAGCTGTTTTTT.

In its sample, this clone was seen a few times. The rearrangement joins TRBV30 to TRBJ2-3; TRBD1 matches at 9 bases. V shed 5 bases, J shed 4 bases, and the junction held 10 bases outside the gene matches. The CDR3 sequence is 15 residues long. Germline V lookup: CDR1 GTSNPN, CDR2 SVGIG (reference sequence). The CDR3: CAWAWGQGIADTQYF. The DNA of the CDR3 is TGTGCCTGGGCCTGGGGACAGGGAATCGCAGATACGCAGTATTTT.

As to this clone: The same CDR3 also results from other DNA sequences found in this sample. The chain is built from TRBV29-1 and TRBJ2-7; TRBD1 agrees at 7 bases. Trimming at V came to 5 bases and at J to 9 bases, leaving 10 bases not matched to a gene. CDR1 is SQVTM and CDR2 is ANQGSEA in the germline V gene. The CDR3 spans 12 residues. The CDR3 nucleotides read TGCAGCGTTAACAAAGGGGGCTCTGGGCAGTACTTC. It encodes CSVNKGGSGQYF.

The chain is built from TRBV27 and TRBJ2-1; 12 positions agree with TRBD2. CDR3 length: 16 amino acids. V was clipped by 4 bases and J by 6 bases; unmatched bases: 7. Germline V lookup: CDR1 MNHEY, CDR2 SMNVEV (reference sequence). The CDR3 nucleotides read TGTGCCAGCAGTTCCACGACTAGCGGGAGTGGCAATGAGCAGTTCTTC. Its translation is CASSSTTSGSGNEQFF.

The chain combines TRBV11-2 with TRBJ1-4; weak D call: TRBD1 (6 bases). Per the germline V gene, CDR1 is SGHAT and CDR2 is FQNNGV. This CDR3 spans 13 amino acids. V dropped 5 bases and J dropped 5 bases, with 9 bases sitting between them. The CDR3 DNA follows: TGTGCCAGCAGCCCGGACAGAAATGAAAAACTGTTTTTT. This encodes CASSPDRNEKLFF.

This chain links TRBV28 with TRBJ2-6; possibly TRBD2 for D (6 bases). The CDR3 loop spans 17 amino acids. Trimming left V 7 bases short and J 0 bases short, with 16 bases between. The germline CDR1 and CDR2 sequences are MDHEN and SYDVKM. CDR3 nucleotide sequence: TGTGCCAGCAATGAAAGACTAGGGAGCTCTGGGGCCAACGTCCTGACTTTC. Translating it yields CASNERLGSSGANVLTF.

The chain has TRBV6-5 and TRBJ2-5; no clear D gene. The CDR3 runs 14 residues. Germline CDR1 and CDR2: MNHEY and SVGAGI. Trimming removed 0 bases from V and 5 bases from J, with 10 bases in between. Here the CDR3 reads CASSYSNVGETQYF. CDR3 DNA: TGTGCCAGCAGTTACTCGAATGTCGGGGAGACCCAGTACTTC.

The gene calls are TRBV27 and TRBJ2-7, with 9 bases aligning to TRBD2. CDR1 MNHEY and CDR2 SMNVEV come from the germline V gene (reference sequence). V shed 6 bases, J shed 4 bases, and the junction held 7 bases outside the gene matches. The CDR3 consists of 14 residues. The CDR3 region is CASRPGLATYEQYF. Written as DNA, the CDR3 is TGTGCCAGCAGGCCGGGACTAGCCACATACGAGCAGTACTTC.

This clone was seen a few times. J is TRBJ1-4 and V is TRBV7-2; possibly TRBD1 for D (6 bases). The CDR3 runs to 14 residues. Trimming pared 1 base from V and 5 bases from J, leaving 8 bases between. CDR1 SGHTA and CDR2 FQGNSA come from the germline V gene. The CDR3 bases are TGTGCCAGCAGCTTAGTAGGGGGAAATGAAAAACTGTTTTTT. Translated: CASSLVGGNEKLFF.

The rearrangement joins TRBV5-1 to TRBJ1-1, with D perhaps TRBD1 (6 bases). V was cut by 0 bases and J by 3 bases, with 18 bases left in between. Germline V lookup: CDR1 SGHRS, CDR2 YFSETQ. There are 17 residues in the CDR3. CDR3 region: CASSLVSTGRGDTEAFF. As DNA, the CDR3 is TGCGCCAGCAGCTTGGTATCAACAGGGCGGGGGGACACTGAAGCTTTCTTT.

The chain recombines TRBV7-2 with TRBJ2-7; 7 bases match TRBD2. Germline V lookup: CDR1 SGHTA, CDR2 FQGNSA. V was pared by 0 bases and J by 7 bases, with 6 bases of the junction left unmatched. The CDR3 sequence is 14 residues long. CDR3 in DNA: TGTGCCAGCAGCTTAGCGGGAGGGCCAGGAGAGCAGTACTTC. This sequence encodes CASSLAGGPGEQYF. The full variable domain, completed using reference TRBV7-2 and TRBJ2-7, is GAGVSQSPSNKVTEKGKDVELRCDPISGHTALYWYRQSLGQGLEFLIYFQGNSAPDKSGLPSDRFSAERTGGSVSTLTIQRTQQEDSAVYLCASSLAGGPGEQYFGPGTRLTVT.